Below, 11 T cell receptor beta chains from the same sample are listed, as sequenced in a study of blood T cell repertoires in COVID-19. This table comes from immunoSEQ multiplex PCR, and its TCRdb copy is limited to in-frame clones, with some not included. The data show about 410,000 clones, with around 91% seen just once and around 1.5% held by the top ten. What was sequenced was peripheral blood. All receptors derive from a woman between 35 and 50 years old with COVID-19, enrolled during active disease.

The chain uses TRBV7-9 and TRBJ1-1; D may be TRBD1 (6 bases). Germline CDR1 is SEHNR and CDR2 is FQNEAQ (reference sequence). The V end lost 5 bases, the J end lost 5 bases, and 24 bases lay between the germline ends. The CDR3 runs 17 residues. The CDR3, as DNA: TGTGCCAGCAGCCCCTCGGTCGGGACACGGGTATCAACTGAAGCTTTCTTT. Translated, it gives CASSPSVGTRVSTEAFF.

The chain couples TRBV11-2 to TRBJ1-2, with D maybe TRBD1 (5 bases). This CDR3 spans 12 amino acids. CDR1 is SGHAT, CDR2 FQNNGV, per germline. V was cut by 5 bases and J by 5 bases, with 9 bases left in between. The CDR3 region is CASSGQGYGYTF. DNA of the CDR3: TGTGCCAGCAGCGGTCAGGGATATGGCTACACCTTC.

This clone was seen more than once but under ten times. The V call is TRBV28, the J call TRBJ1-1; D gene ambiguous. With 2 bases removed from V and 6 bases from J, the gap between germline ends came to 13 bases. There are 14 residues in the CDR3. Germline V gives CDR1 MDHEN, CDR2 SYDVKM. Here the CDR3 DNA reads TGTGCCAGCAGTTTAGACCGGGGATTCTCTGAAGCTTTCTTT. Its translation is CASSLDRGFSEAFF.

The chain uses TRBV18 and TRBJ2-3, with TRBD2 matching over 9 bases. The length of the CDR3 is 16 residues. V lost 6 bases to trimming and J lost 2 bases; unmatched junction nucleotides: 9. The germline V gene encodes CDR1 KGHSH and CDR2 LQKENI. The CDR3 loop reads CASSGLARNHTDTQYF. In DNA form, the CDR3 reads TGTGCCAGCTCTGGACTAGCGCGGAACCACACAGATACGCAGTATTTT.

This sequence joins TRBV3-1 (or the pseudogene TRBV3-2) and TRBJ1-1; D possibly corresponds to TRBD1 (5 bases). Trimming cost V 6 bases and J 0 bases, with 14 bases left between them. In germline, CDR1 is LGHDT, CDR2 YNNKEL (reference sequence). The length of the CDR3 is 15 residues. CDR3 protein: CASSPSTAVNTEAFF. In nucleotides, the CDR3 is TGTGCCAGCAGTCCGTCGACAGCAGTGAACACTGAAGCTTTCTTT.

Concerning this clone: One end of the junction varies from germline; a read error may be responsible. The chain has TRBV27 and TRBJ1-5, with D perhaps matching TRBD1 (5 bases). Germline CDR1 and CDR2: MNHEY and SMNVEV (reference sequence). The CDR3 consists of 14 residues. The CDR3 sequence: CATSWQGRNQPQHF. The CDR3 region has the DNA TGCGCTACCTCCTGGCAGGGAAGGAATCAGCCCCAGCATTTT.

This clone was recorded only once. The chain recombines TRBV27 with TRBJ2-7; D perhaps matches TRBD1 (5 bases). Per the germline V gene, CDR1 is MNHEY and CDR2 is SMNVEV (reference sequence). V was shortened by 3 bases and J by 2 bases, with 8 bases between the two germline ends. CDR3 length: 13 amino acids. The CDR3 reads CASSFGRAYEQYF. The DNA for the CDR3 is TGTGCCAGCAGTTTCGGCAGGGCCTACGAGCAGTACTTC.

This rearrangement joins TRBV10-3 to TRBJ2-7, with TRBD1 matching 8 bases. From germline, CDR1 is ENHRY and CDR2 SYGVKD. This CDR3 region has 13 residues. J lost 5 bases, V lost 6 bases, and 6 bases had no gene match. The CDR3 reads CAIRFGQGHEQYF. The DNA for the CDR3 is TGTGCCATCAGGTTCGGACAGGGCCACGAGCAGTACTTC.

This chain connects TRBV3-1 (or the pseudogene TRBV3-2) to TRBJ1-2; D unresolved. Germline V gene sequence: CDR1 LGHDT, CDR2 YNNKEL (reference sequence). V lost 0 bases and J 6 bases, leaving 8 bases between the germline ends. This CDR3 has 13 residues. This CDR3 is CASSQDRLDGYTF. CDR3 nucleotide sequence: TGTGCCAGCAGCCAAGACAGGCTCGATGGCTACACCTTC.

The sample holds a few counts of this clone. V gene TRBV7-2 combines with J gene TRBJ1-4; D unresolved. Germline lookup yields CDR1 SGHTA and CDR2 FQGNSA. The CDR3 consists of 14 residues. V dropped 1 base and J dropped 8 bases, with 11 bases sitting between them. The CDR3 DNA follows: TGTGCCAGCAGCTTAGTGGGAGGAGGGGAAAAACTGTTTTTT. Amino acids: CASSLVGGGEKLFF. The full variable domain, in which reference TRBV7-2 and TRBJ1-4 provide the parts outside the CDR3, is GAGVSQSPSNKVTEKGKDVELRCDPISGHTALYWYRQSLGQGLEFLIYFQGNSAPDKSGLPSDRFSAERTGGSVSTLTIQRTQQEDSAVYLCASSLVGGGEKLFFGSGTQLSVL.

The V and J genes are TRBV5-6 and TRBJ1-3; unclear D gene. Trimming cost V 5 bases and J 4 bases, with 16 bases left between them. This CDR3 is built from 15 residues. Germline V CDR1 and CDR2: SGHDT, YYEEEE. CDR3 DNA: TGTGCCAGCAGTCCCGGGCCCAGCGGAGGAAACACCATATATTTT. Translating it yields CASSPGPSGGNTIYF. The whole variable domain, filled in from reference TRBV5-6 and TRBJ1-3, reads DAGVTQSPTHLIKTRGQQVTLRCSPKSGHDTVSWYQQALGQGPQFIFQYYEEEERQRGNFPDRFSGHQFPNYSSELNVNALLLGDSALYLCASSPGPSGGNTIYFGEGSWLTVV.